These T cell receptor beta chains were read from a single sample in a study of identical twins. MiXCR, run by TCRdb on the 5' RACE reads, gives a single entry per CDR3 protein. This table has 200,000 to 300,000 distinct CDR3 sequences, 9.5% to 15% appearing once. These sequences were also reported in another study, on yellow fever vaccine responses in identical twins.

The sequenced sample consisted of memory (CD45RO+) T cells sorted from blood. The receptors were gathered from a woman under 30 in good health. The CDR3 runs from the conserved cysteine through the conserved F or W. The D gene is left open where the match is weak. Part of the rows lack a size; the others show once, few, many or a class for expanded clones.

d_call cdr3_length j_call clone_size v_call cdr3_aa cdr3_nt
TRBD2 15 TRBJ2-7 few TRBV11-3 CASSLGRLSGEEQYF TGTGCCAGCAGCTTAGGCAGGCTAAGCGGGGAAGAGCAGTACTTC
TRBD1 16 TRBJ2-7 few TRBV28 CASRSSETGGFRPQYF TGTGCCAGCAGGAGTTCGGAGACAGGGGGCTTTCGTCCGCAGTACTTC
TRBD2 16 TRBJ2-7 - TRBV2 CASSDPGTSGSYEQYF TGTGCCAGCAGTGACCCCGGGACTAGCGGCTCCTACGAGCAGTACTTC
TRBD2 16 TRBJ2-5 few TRBV5-4 CASSLAPGTRGETQYF TGTGCCAGCAGCCTGGCCCCTGGGACTAGAGGGGAGACCCAGTACTTC
- 15 TRBJ1-5 - TRBV3-1 CASSQGQGWRQPQHF TGTGCCAGCAGCCAAGGGCAGGGGTGGAGGCAGCCCCAGCATTTT
- 12 TRBJ1-1 - TRBV25-1 CASSAANTEAFF TGTGCCAGCAGTGCTGCGAACACTGAAGCTTTCTTT
- 14 TRBJ2-2 few TRBV7-2 CASSLYPGAGELFF TGTGCCAGCAGCTTATATCCTGGGGCCGGGGAGCTGTTTTTT
- 16 TRBJ2-7 few TRBV20-1 CSASTEWTNTYYEQYF TGCAGTGCTAGCACGGAATGGACTAACACTTACTACGAGCAGTACTTC
- 18 TRBJ2-7 few TRBV2 CASSFSPGGQRVTYEQYF TGTGCCAGCAGTTTTAGCCCGGGCGGACAGAGAGTTACCTACGAGCAGTACTTC
TRBD1 15 TRBJ1-2 few TRBV3-1 CASSPRDSENYGYTF TGTGCCAGCAGCCCCCGGGACAGCGAAAACTATGGCTACACCTTC
- 13 TRBJ2-6 - TRBV3-1 CASWVSGANVLTF TGTGCCAGCTGGGTATCTGGGGCCAACGTCCTGACTTTC
- 13 TRBJ1-5 many TRBV12-3/TRBV12-4 CASSLGQNQPQHF TGTGCCAGCAGCCTGGGGCAAAATCAGCCCCAGCATTTT
- 13 TRBJ2-2 few TRBV12-3/TRBV12-4 CASTNGRTGELFF TGTGCCAGCACCAATGGTAGAACCGGGGAGCTGTTTTTT
- 13 TRBJ2-7 many TRBV5-1 CASSLGQVYEQYF TGCGCCAGCAGCTTGGGACAAGTCTACGAGCAGTACTTC
- 17 TRBJ2-2 few TRBV6-2/TRBV6-3 CASSYSTPASYTGELFF TGTGCCAGCAGTTACTCGACTCCGGCCAGCTACACCGGGGAGCTGTTTTTT
- 15 TRBJ1-1 many TRBV4-2 CASSQKGTGKTEAFF TGTGCCAGCAGCCAGAAGGGCACAGGGAAGACTGAAGCTTTCTTT
- 14 TRBJ2-2 - TRBV20-1 CSARQVTNTGELFF TGCAGTGCACGACAGGTTACGAACACCGGGGAGCTGTTTTTT
- 12 TRBJ1-4 - TRBV30 CAWGRTDEKLFF TGTGCCTGGGGCAGGACAGATGAAAAACTGTTTTTT
TRBD2 18 TRBJ2-7 few TRBV11-1 CASSLFSGGSLRSYEQYF TGTGCCAGCAGCTTATTCAGCGGGGGAAGTTTGAGGAGCTACGAGCAGTACTTC
- 12 TRBJ2-7 many TRBV6-2/TRBV6-3 CASSPPRYEQYF TGTGCCAGCAGTCCCCCGCGCTACGAGCAGTACTTC
- 15 TRBJ2-3 many TRBV12-3/TRBV12-4 CASSLGAGETDTQYF TGTGCCAGCAGTTTAGGGGCAGGGGAAACAGATACGCAGTATTTT
- 12 TRBJ2-7 - TRBV14 CASSFMQGYQYF TGTGCCAGCAGCTTTATGCAGGGTTATCAGTACTTC